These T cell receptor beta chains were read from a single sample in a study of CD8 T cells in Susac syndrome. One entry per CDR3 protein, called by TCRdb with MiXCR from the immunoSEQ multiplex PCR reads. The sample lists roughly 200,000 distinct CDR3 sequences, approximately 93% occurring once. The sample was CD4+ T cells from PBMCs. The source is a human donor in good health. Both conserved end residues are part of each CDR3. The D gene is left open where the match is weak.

CASSNYGDQYF	NA	TRBV19
CASSRTGTLELNIQYF	NA	TRBV2
CSARQQDNSPLHF	NA	TRBV20-1
CSASPKVQETQYF	NA	TRBV20-1
CSARSHSTNQPQHF	NA	TRBV20-1
CASRIPEQYF	NA	TRBV12-3/TRBV12-4
CASSLADYEQYF	NA	TRBV5-1
CASSFHNEQYF	NA	TRBV5-1
CASSQSGGARDTQYF	TRBD2	TRBV5-6
CASSLADAGWAFF	NA	TRBV28
CASSYSILARETQYF	NA	TRBV6-5
CSGLNEKLFF	NA	TRBV29-1
CASRRGLDTDTQYF	NA	TRBV6-5
CSAPIGGNYNEQFF	NA	TRBV20-1
CASSLQGGYTDTQYF	NA	TRBV7-2
CAWKPRDRGYEQYF	TRBD1	TRBV30
CASSFSFDAYGYTF	NA	TRBV7-9
CASSLPGPRETQYF	NA	TRBV7-9
CASSEFERGATATNEKLFF	NA	TRBV25-1
CAWSMGNRAQPQHF	NA	TRBV30
CASSSWAAAALNYGYTF	NA	TRBV5-6
CASSSGGIGNQPQHF	NA	TRBV6-2/TRBV6-3
CSAREMIGYEQYF	NA	TRBV20-1
CSAGGYTEAFF	NA	TRBV20-1
CASSYRDDEQFF	NA	TRBV2
CASSVDSLTGYTF	NA	TRBV7-3
CASSLTSGGAKETQYF	TRBD2	TRBV12-3/TRBV12-4
CASSSLDKYEQYF	NA	TRBV5-1
CSANPGPLFNTQYF	NA	TRBV20-1
CASSLETGKAYEQYF	TRBD1	TRBV7-2
CASSHRGYNSPLHF	NA	TRBV7-2
CASSPEADRVNTEAFF	NA	TRBV5-1
CASSLSQGHTDTQYF	NA	TRBV7-9
CASSVFRDSPLHF	NA	TRBV2
CASSYSGGRAAEQYF	NA	TRBV6-2/TRBV6-3
CASIEDRSNTEAFF	TRBD1	TRBV19
CSASVVPGGNQPQHF	NA	TRBV20-1
CASSIDAREKLFF	NA	TRBV19
CASGGGPDTGELFF	NA	TRBV7-2
CASSLKFSTEAFF	NA	TRBV5-1